This passage covers 25 T cell receptor beta chains from one sample sequenced in a study of blood T cell repertoires in COVID-19. TCRdb's copy holds only in-frame clones and misses some; the assay was immunoSEQ multiplex PCR. Of approximately 92,000 clones in the sample, around 81% were seen once. The sample consisted of peripheral blood. Source of these receptors: a man in his fifties who had recovered from COVID-19.

The gene calls are TRBV10-1 and TRBJ2-5; D unresolved. CDR1 is WNHNN and CDR2 is SYGVQD in the germline V gene (reference sequence). This CDR3 comprises 15 residues. V lost 0 bases, J lost 2 bases, and 10 bases lay in between. The CDR3 protein is CASSESTARQETQYF. CDR3 DNA sequence: TGCGCCAGCAGTGAGTCGACCGCCAGGCAAGAGACCCAGTACTTC.

The chain recombines TRBV6-6 with TRBJ1-2; no clear D. Germline lookup yields CDR1 MNHNY and CDR2 SVGAGI (reference sequence). The V end was cut by 5 bases, the J end by 0 bases, with 13 bases between. CDR3 size: 15 residues. As DNA, the CDR3 is TGTGCCAGCAGTCCCCAGCCCGCGGCTAACTATGGCTACACCTTC. The encoded protein is CASSPQPAANYGYTF.

This chain connects TRBV7-9 to TRBJ2-2; D gene unclear. V shed 4 bases and J shed 2 bases, with 2 bases lying between them. CDR1 SEHNR and CDR2 FQNEAQ come from the germline V gene (reference sequence). The CDR3 contains 12 residues. This CDR3 is CASSSNTGELFF. The CDR3, as DNA: TGTGCCAGCAGCTCTAACACCGGGGAGCTGTTTTTT.

The V call is TRBV18, the J call TRBJ2-1; a weak D match, TRBD1 (6 bases). This CDR3 contains 19 residues. V was shortened by 4 bases and J by 3 bases, with 25 bases between the two germline ends. Germline V gene lookup returns CDR1 KGHSH and CDR2 LQKENI. The CDR3 is CASSLIHHAPGHYYNEQFF. In DNA form, the CDR3 reads TGTGCCAGCTCACTCATACACCACGCTCCGGGACATTACTACAATGAGCAGTTCTTC.

The rearrangement joins TRBV27 to TRBJ1-2, with D perhaps matching TRBD1 (6 bases). Germline V gene lookup returns CDR1 MNHEY and CDR2 SMNVEV (reference sequence). This CDR3 contains 15 residues. V was shortened by 6 bases and J by 0 bases, with 14 bases between the two germline ends. CDR3 in amino acids: CASSPQGLANYGYTF. Here the CDR3 DNA reads TGTGCCAGCAGCCCTCAGGGGTTAGCTAACTATGGCTACACCTTC.

The chain is built from TRBV2 and TRBJ1-5; no clear D gene. From germline, CDR1 is SNHLY and CDR2 FYNNEI. This CDR3 is 13 amino acids long. The V and J ends lost 4 bases and 4 bases respectively, with 8 bases between them. CDR3 protein: CASSGLENQPQHF. CDR3 DNA: TGTGCCAGCAGTGGGCTGGAGAATCAGCCCCAGCATTTT.

The V and J genes are TRBV20-1 and TRBJ1-6, with 7 bases identical to TRBD1. Per the germline V gene, CDR1 is DFQATT and CDR2 is SNEGSKA (reference sequence). The V and J ends lost 3 bases and 6 bases, in that order; junction bases with no gene match: 14. The CDR3 contains 17 residues. CDR3 in amino acids: CSASIYRNRGGNSPLHF. As DNA, the CDR3 is TGCAGTGCTAGTATTTATAGGAACAGGGGAGGTAATTCACCCCTCCACTTT.

The chain has TRBV5-1 and TRBJ1-5; a possible D gene is TRBD1 (6 bases). Germline lookup yields CDR1 SGHRS and CDR2 YFSETQ. This CDR3 has 15 amino acids. Trimming removed 2 bases at V and 3 bases at J, with 12 bases between. CDR3 nucleotides: TGCGCCAGCAGCTTATCAGGGGCTCACAATCAGCCCCAGCATTTT. As protein: CASSLSGAHNQPQHF.

CDR3 DNA: TGTGCCAGCAGCTTCCTAAGCCCGACTAGCGGGAGGGCGCAGTATTTT. Translation: CASSFLSPTSGRAQYF. The V gene is TRBV11-2, the J gene TRBJ2-3; 14 nucleotides agree with TRBD2. The V segment lost 3 bases and the J segment 10 bases; nucleotides outside the gene matches: 9. Germline V gene data show CDR1 as SGHAT and CDR2 as FQNNGV. CDR3 length equals 16 residues.

This chain uses TRBV12-3 or TRBV12-4 with TRBJ1-1, with TRBD1 as a possible D gene (6 bases). Trimming pared 6 bases from V and 6 bases from J, leaving 14 bases between. This CDR3 has 13 amino acids. The CDR3: CASRGGGESEAFF. The CDR3 DNA reads as TGTGCCAGCAGGGGAGGGGGTGAGTCTGAAGCTTTCTTT.

The chain links TRBV24-1 to TRBJ2-3, with TRBD1 as a possible D gene (5 bases). The CDR3 spans 15 residues. Germline values: CDR1 KGHDR, CDR2 SFDVKD. With 3 bases removed from V and 1 base from J, the gap between germline ends came to 10 bases. The CDR3 DNA sequence: TGTGCCACCAGTGATGCTGGGGCTGGCACAGATACGCAGTATTTT. This codes for CATSDAGAGTDTQYF.

The chain is built from TRBV3-1 (or the pseudogene TRBV3-2) and TRBJ2-7; the D is unclear. Between the trimmed V and J ends, which lost 3 bases and 6 bases, there was a span of 12 bases. CDR1 is LGHDT and CDR2 is YNNKEL in the germline V gene (reference sequence). The CDR3 runs 13 residues. CDR3 nucleotide sequence: TGTGCCAGCAGCCATGGCGGCGCGGCCGAGCAGTACTTC. This translates into CASSHGGAAEQYF.

The V call is TRBV7-2, the J call TRBJ2-7; 9 bases fit TRBD1. The trim removed 1 base at V and 4 bases at J, leaving 8 bases unmatched. Germline CDR1 and CDR2: SGHTA and FQGNSA. This CDR3 is built from 16 residues. The CDR3 nucleotides read TGTGCCAGCAGCTTAGTCGGGACAGGGTTAGGGTACGAGCAGTACTTC. Translated: CASSLVGTGLGYEQYF.

The chain uses TRBV18 and TRBJ1-1, with TRBD1 matching over 7 bases. The germline V gene encodes CDR1 KGHSH and CDR2 LQKENI. CDR3 length: 13 amino acids. V was pared by 4 bases and J by 11 bases, with 10 bases of the junction left unmatched. The CDR3 spells CASSQGASDLAFF. CDR3 DNA sequence: TGTGCCAGCTCACAGGGGGCCTCCGATCTGGCTTTCTTT.

This clone was counted between two and nine times. The chain uses TRBV23-1 and TRBJ1-1; tentatively, D is TRBD1 (6 bases). TRBV23-1 is an ORF, with its function uncertain. This CDR3 is 15 amino acids long. V gave up 2 bases and J gave up 1 base, with 11 bases separating them. For the CDR3, the DNA is TGCGCCAGCAGTCAAAAGGGGGGGGCGAACACTGAAGCTTTCTTT. Translated, it gives CASSQKGGANTEAFF.

This chain joins TRBV10-3 and TRBJ1-5, with 8 nucleotides matching TRBD1. After removal of 10 bases from V and 2 bases from J, the junction contained 4 bases not matched to a gene. The CDR3 is made up of 13 amino acids. CDR1 is ENHRY, CDR2 SYGVKD, per germline. DNA of the CDR3: TGTGCCACAGGACAGGGAGGCAATCAGCCCCAGCATTTT. It encodes CATGQGGNQPQHF.

The CDR3 DNA reads TGTGCCAGCAGCTTGTCTGAGGGATTTAACTATGGCTACACCTTC. Protein: CASSLSEGFNYGYTF. The rearrangement uses TRBV5-5 and TRBJ1-2, with no clear D. The CDR3 consists of 15 residues. The V gene's germline CDR1 is SGHKS and CDR2 YYEKEE (reference sequence). Trimming left V 1 base short and J 1 base short, with 11 bases between. The entire variable domain, with the rest obtained from reference TRBV5-5 and TRBJ1-2, is as follows: DAGVTQSPTHLIKTRGQQVTLRCSPISGHKSVSWYQQVLGQGPQFIFQYYEKEERGRGNFPDRFSARQFPNYSSELNVNALLLGDSALYLCASSLSEGFNYGYTFGSGTRLTVV.

The chain recombines TRBV29-1 with TRBJ2-7, with 12 bases identical to TRBD2. The J segment lost 0 bases and the V segment lost 6 bases, leaving 12 bases of the junction unmatched. This CDR3 has 17 residues. CDR1 is SQVTM and CDR2 is ANQGSEA in the germline V gene. The DNA of the CDR3 is TGCAGCGTAAAAACCGGGACTAGCGGGCCGAGCTCCTACGAGCAGTACTTC. Its protein is CSVKTGTSGPSSYEQYF.

The chain links TRBV9 to TRBJ2-3; 7 nucleotides line up with TRBD1. Trimming removed 0 bases from V and 5 bases from J; junction bases left unmatched: 6. Germline V gene lookup returns CDR1 SGDLS and CDR2 YYNGEE. The length of the CDR3 is 15 residues. The CDR3 nucleotides read TGTGCCAGCAGCGTAGACAGGGGATATGGAGATACGCAGTATTTT. Residues: CASSVDRGYGDTQYF.

The chain is built from TRBV7-9 and TRBJ2-3; a weak D match, TRBD2 (6 bases). Germline CDR1 and CDR2: SEHNR and FQNEAQ (reference sequence). This CDR3 region has 13 residues. Trimming pared 1 base from V and 5 bases from J, leaving 7 bases between. In DNA form, the CDR3 reads TGTGCCAGCAGCTTAGACGGGGGAGATACGCAGTATTTT. Translating gives CASSLDGGDTQYF.

The rearrangement links TRBV10-1 to TRBJ1-6; TRBD1 aligns across 11 bases. The CDR3 loop spans 14 amino acids. Germline loops: CDR1 WNHNN, CDR2 SYGVQD (reference sequence). J lost 11 bases, V lost 8 bases, and 8 bases had no gene match. The CDR3 nucleotides are TGCGCCAGCTCCGCCGGGACAGGGGGGGCACCCCTCCACTTT. The encoded protein is CASSAGTGGAPLHF.

The genes are TRBV11-1 and TRBJ2-5, with TRBD2 matching 11 bases. The V gene's germline CDR1 is SGHAT and CDR2 FQDESV (reference sequence). V dropped 5 bases and J dropped 8; count of bases not matched to a gene: 7. The CDR3 is 14 amino acids. The CDR3: CASSELAGVFTQYF. The DNA of the CDR3 is TGTGCCAGCAGCGAACTAGCGGGAGTATTCACCCAGTACTTC.

This rearrangement joins TRBV11-1 to TRBJ2-4; TRBD1 matches at 11 bases. The CDR3 covers 15 residues. V dropped 5 bases and J dropped 3; count of bases not matched to a gene: 3. In germline, CDR1 is SGHAT, CDR2 FQDESV (reference sequence). CDR3 nucleotide sequence: TGTGCCAGCAGCCCAGGGACAGGGGGCAAAAACATTCAGTACTTC. The encoded protein is CASSPGTGGKNIQYF.

The chain employs TRBV7-2 and TRBJ2-3; TRBD2 matches 9 bases. The ends lost 0 bases at V and 10 bases at J; junction bases unmatched: 5. The V gene's germline CDR1 is SGHTA and CDR2 FQGNSA. The CDR3 contains 14 residues. Here the CDR3 reads CASSLASGGGSQYF. CDR3 DNA: TGTGCCAGCAGCTTAGCTAGCGGGGGCGGATCGCAGTATTTT.

The gene calls are TRBV7-6 and TRBJ2-2; TRBD1 agrees at 7 bases. There are 16 residues in the CDR3. V shed 3 bases, J shed 5 bases, and the junction held 9 bases outside the gene matches. Germline lookup yields CDR1 SGHVS and CDR2 FNYEAQ. The CDR3 sequence is CASSFRRQGGTGELFF. The CDR3 DNA reads TGTGCCAGCAGCTTTCGGAGACAGGGTGGGACCGGGGAGCTGTTTTTT. Filled out from reference TRBV7-6 and TRBJ2-2, the complete variable domain reads GAGVSQSPRYKVTKRGQDVALRCDPISGHVSLYWYRQALGQGPEFLTYFNYEAQQDKSGLPNDRFSAERPEGSISTLTIQRTEQRDSAMYRCASSFRRQGGTGELFFGEGSRLTVL.